The rows below give T cell receptor beta chains drawn from one sample of a study of blood T cell repertoires in COVID-19. Measured with immunoSEQ multiplex PCR; TCRdb has only the in-frame clones, and not every one. Of some 100,000 clones listed, just over 90% are singletons. The specimen sequenced was peripheral blood. These receptors were taken from a man aged 45-65 years with active COVID-19. The CDR3 runs from the conserved cysteine through the conserved F or W. A D gene is named only where the DNA matches it firmly. The listing skips clone size in some rows; elsewhere it reads once, few, many or a size class.

D: TRBD2; J: TRBJ2-5; size: NA; V: TRBV13; length: 16; DNA: TGTGCCAGCAGCCCACGGACTAGCGGGAGGAGAGAGACCCAGTACTTC; CDR3: CASSPRTSGRRETQYF
D: NA; J: TRBJ1-3; size: once; V: TRBV5-1; length: 12; DNA: TGCGCCAGCAGCTTGGATGGAGGGTCCATATATTTT; CDR3: CASSLDGGSIYF
D: TRBD2; J: TRBJ2-2; size: NA; V: TRBV19; length: 16; DNA: TGTGCCAGTAGTACCCCCGGCGGGGGGGACACCGGGGAGCTGTTTTTT; CDR3: CASSTPGGGDTGELFF
D: NA; J: TRBJ2-2; size: NA; V: TRBV15; length: 16; DNA: TGTGCCACCAGCAGAGATACGGGGGTGAACACCGGGGAGCTGTTTTTT; CDR3: CATSRDTGVNTGELFF
D: NA; J: TRBJ1-3; size: NA; V: TRBV20-1; length: 14; DNA: TGCAGTGCTAGTCAGGGCCAGTCTGGAAACACCATATATTTT; CDR3: CSASQGQSGNTIYF
D: TRBD1; J: TRBJ1-2; size: NA; V: TRBV2; length: 16; DNA: TGTGCCAGCAGTGAACGAGTCAGGGGGCCAAACTATGGCTACACCTTC; CDR3: CASSERVRGPNYGYTF
D: NA; J: TRBJ1-5; size: NA; V: TRBV19; length: 17; DNA: TGTGCCAGTAGTACCCCCTCTGGTCGCAGGAGGAATCAGCCCCAGCATTTT; CDR3: CASSTPSGRRRNQPQHF
D: NA; J: TRBJ1-1; size: NA; V: TRBV5-1; length: 13; DNA: TGCGCCAGCAGCTTGGGTGACAGCCGTGAAGCTTTCTTT; CDR3: CASSLGDSREAFF
D: NA; J: TRBJ1-1; size: NA; V: TRBV19; length: 12; DNA: TGTGCCAGTAGGCAGGGGTACACTGAAGCTTTCTTT; CDR3: CASRQGYTEAFF
D: NA; J: TRBJ1-1; size: NA; V: TRBV29-1; length: 12; DNA: TGCAGCGTTGTACAGGGAAACACTGAAGCTTTCTTT; CDR3: CSVVQGNTEAFF
D: TRBD2; J: TRBJ2-7; size: few; V: TRBV9; length: 14; DNA: TGTGCCAGCAGCGTAAGCTCGGGGGGCTACGAGCAGTACTTC; CDR3: CASSVSSGGYEQYF
D: NA; J: TRBJ2-3; size: NA; V: TRBV2; length: 14; DNA: TGTGCCAGCACGGCCAGGGCGACGGCAGATACGCAGTATTTT; CDR3: CASTARATADTQYF
D: NA; J: TRBJ2-5; size: NA; V: TRBV5-1; length: 13; DNA: TGCGCCAGCAGCTTGTCAGGGCAGGAGACCCAGTACTTC; CDR3: CASSLSGQETQYF
D: TRBD1; J: TRBJ1-2; size: NA; V: TRBV30; length: 14; DNA: TGTGCCTGTCAGGGGGCTCTAACCACCTATGGCTACACCTTC; CDR3: CACQGALTTYGYTF
D: TRBD2; J: TRBJ2-4; size: NA; V: TRBV7-8; length: 17; DNA: TGTGCCAGCAGCTTAGTGGTCGGGGAGGGAGCCAAAAACATTCAGTACTTC; CDR3: CASSLVVGEGAKNIQYF
D: TRBD1; J: TRBJ1-4; size: NA; V: TRBV6-6; length: 15; DNA: TGTGCCAGCAGTGCATGGACAGGGACAGATGAAAAACTGTTTTTT; CDR3: CASSAWTGTDEKLFF
D: TRBD1; J: TRBJ2-1; size: NA; V: TRBV7-2; length: 15; DNA: TGTGCCAGCAGCCAAGGGGGCTTTCGGAATACAGAGCAGTTCTTC; CDR3: CASSQGGFRNTEQFF
D: TRBD1; J: TRBJ1-2; size: NA; V: TRBV5-1; length: 14; DNA: TGCGCCAGCAGCGCGGGACAGGGGATGGGTGGCTACACCTTC; CDR3: CASSAGQGMGGYTF
D: TRBD1; J: TRBJ2-1; size: NA; V: TRBV5-6; length: 13; DNA: TGTGCCAGCAGCTGGGACAGGGGGAATGAGCAGTTCTTC; CDR3: CASSWDRGNEQFF
D: TRBD1; J: TRBJ2-1; size: once; V: TRBV6-2/TRBV6-3; length: 13; DNA: TGTGCCAGCAGTTTCCTCGGGACAGGGCATAAGTTCTTC; CDR3: CASSFLGTGHKFF
D: TRBD2; J: TRBJ2-2; size: NA; V: TRBV7-9; length: 15; DNA: TGTGCCAGCAGCTGGCTAGCGGGAGCGGGCGGGGAGCTGTTTTTT; CDR3: CASSWLAGAGGELFF
D: NA; J: TRBJ2-1; size: few; V: TRBV12-3/TRBV12-4; length: 12; DNA: TGTGCCAGCAGTTTCTTCCCAGGGGAGCAGTTCTTC; CDR3: CASSFFPGEQFF
D: TRBD1; J: TRBJ1-3; size: NA; V: TRBV5-6; length: 16; DNA: TGTGCCAGCAGCATGGCCGGGACAGGGTCGGGAAACACCATATATTTT; CDR3: CASSMAGTGSGNTIYF
D: TRBD1; J: TRBJ1-6; size: once; V: TRBV19; length: 16; DNA: TGTGCCAGTAGTGCCGGGACAGCAAACACAAATTCACCCCTCCACTTT; CDR3: CASSAGTANTNSPLHF
D: TRBD1; J: TRBJ1-2; size: NA; V: TRBV3-1/TRBV3-2; length: 16; DNA: TGTGCCAGCAGCCAAAAGTATACAGGGGGCGGGTATGGCTACACCTTC; CDR3: CASSQKYTGGGYGYTF
D: TRBD1; J: TRBJ1-4; size: NA; V: TRBV2; length: 14; DNA: TGTGCCAGCAGGGAAAGGGACAGGGACGAAAAACTGTTTTTT; CDR3: CASRERDRDEKLFF
D: TRBD1; J: TRBJ1-1; size: NA; V: TRBV3-1/TRBV3-2; length: 15; DNA: TGTGCCAGCAGCCAAGGTACAGGGGGGAACACTGAAGCTTTCTTT; CDR3: CASSQGTGGNTEAFF
D: TRBD2; J: TRBJ2-1; size: NA; V: TRBV18; length: 15; DNA: TGTGCCAGCTCACGGACTAGCGGGAGTAACAATGAGCAGTTCTTC; CDR3: CASSRTSGSNNEQFF
D: NA; J: TRBJ2-1; size: NA; V: TRBV11-2; length: 15; DNA: TGTGCCAGCAGTCCCGTCAGGGTGATCTACAATGAGCAGTTCTTC; CDR3: CASSPVRVIYNEQFF
D: NA; J: TRBJ2-2; size: NA; V: TRBV19; length: 14; DNA: TGTGCCAGTAGTATAATCGGGGACACCGGGGAGCTGTTTTTT; CDR3: CASSIIGDTGELFF
D: NA; J: TRBJ1-4; size: NA; V: TRBV3-1/TRBV3-2; length: 16; DNA: TGTGCCAGCAGCCCAGATAAAGTACAGGGAAGAGGAAAACTGTTTTTT; CDR3: CASSPDKVQGRGKLFF
D: NA; J: TRBJ1-1; size: NA; V: TRBV5-1; length: 14; DNA: TGCGCCAGCAGCCCCGACAGAGCCAACACTAAAGCTTTCTTT; CDR3: CASSPDRANTKAFF
D: NA; J: TRBJ2-7; size: NA; V: TRBV7-3; length: 14; DNA: TGTGCCAGCAGCTTAGGTCGTCTAGCCGACGAGCAGTACTTC; CDR3: CASSLGRLADEQYF
D: TRBD1; J: TRBJ1-2; size: NA; V: TRBV2; length: 15; DNA: TGTGCCACCACTAACCGCGGACAGGGGAGCTATGGCTACACCTTC; CDR3: CATTNRGQGSYGYTF
D: NA; J: TRBJ1-5; size: NA; V: TRBV27; length: 21; DNA: TGTGCCAGCAGTTTAATGGAAGTAAAGGCAGGGGATTACTATAGCAATCAGCCCCAGCATTTT; CDR3: CASSLMEVKAGDYYSNQPQHF
D: NA; J: TRBJ1-6; size: few; V: TRBV25-1; length: 15; DNA: TGTGCCAGCAGAGCGACAGCCGCGTCGCATTCACCCCTCCACTTT; CDR3: CASRATAASHSPLHF
D: NA; J: TRBJ2-2; size: NA; V: TRBV7-9; length: 15; DNA: TGTGCCAGCAGCTCATCAGGGGAATATGGCGGGGAGCTGTTTTTT; CDR3: CASSSSGEYGGELFF
D: NA; J: TRBJ1-1; size: NA; V: TRBV5-1; length: 14; DNA: TGCGCCAGCAGCTTGGTGGCGGGGAAGACTGAAGCTTTCTTT; CDR3: CASSLVAGKTEAFF
D: NA; J: TRBJ2-6; size: NA; V: TRBV19; length: 14; DNA: TGTGCCAGTAGTACGAGCCCTGGGGCCAACGTCCTGACTTTC; CDR3: CASSTSPGANVLTF
D: NA; J: TRBJ2-5; size: NA; V: TRBV3-1/TRBV3-2; length: 15; DNA: TGTGCCAGCAGCCAAGACGGACTAAAGCAAGAGACCCAGTACTTC; CDR3: CASSQDGLKQETQYF
D: TRBD1; J: TRBJ1-4; size: NA; V: TRBV12-5; length: 15; DNA: TGTGCTAGTGGTTTGTCCGACAGGGCGAATGAAAAACTGTTTTTT; CDR3: CASGLSDRANEKLFF
D: TRBD1; J: TRBJ2-3; size: NA; V: TRBV18; length: 15; DNA: TGTGCCAGCTCAGTGGACAGGGCTAGCACAGATACGCAGTATTTT; CDR3: CASSVDRASTDTQYF
D: NA; J: TRBJ1-1; size: NA; V: TRBV15; length: 14; DNA: TGTGCCACCAGCAGGGACCCAGGGCGGACTGAAGCTTTCTTT; CDR3: CATSRDPGRTEAFF
D: NA; J: TRBJ2-2; size: NA; V: TRBV30; length: 14; DNA: TGTGCTGGTGACGGGGGAGAGAACACCGGGGAGCTGTTTTTT; CDR3: CAGDGGENTGELFF
D: NA; J: TRBJ2-1; size: NA; V: TRBV29-1; length: 12; DNA: TGCAGCGTTGGCGGGACTCTGGGTGAGCAGTTCTTC; CDR3: CSVGGTLGEQFF
D: NA; J: TRBJ1-1; size: NA; V: TRBV7-6; length: 13; DNA: TGTGCCAGCAGCCCGACAGTGAACACTGAAGCTTTCTTT; CDR3: CASSPTVNTEAFF
D: NA; J: TRBJ2-1; size: once; V: TRBV6-5; length: 14; DNA: TGTGCCAGCAGTTACCAGGCGTCCAGCCACCCTCAGTTCTTC; CDR3: CASSYQASSHPQFF
D: NA; J: TRBJ1-6; size: NA; V: TRBV2; length: 11; DNA: TGTGCCAGCAGCCAAAAGAGTGCCCTCCACTTT; CDR3: CASSQKSALHF
D: NA; J: TRBJ2-3; size: NA; V: TRBV29-1; length: 12; DNA: TGCAGCGGACGCCGCGGTACAGATACGCAGTATTTT; CDR3: CSGRRGTDTQYF